One and the same sample provided the 19 T cell receptor beta chains below, sequenced in a study of T cell responses to AZD1222 COVID-19 vaccine. Profiling relied on immunoSEQ multiplex PCR, and the TCRdb table lists in-frame clones only, not all of them. The sample holds 95,000 to 150,000 clones, 80% to 90% seen once. Sequencing was performed on peripheral blood, taken on day 0 of AZD1222 vaccination. The receptors originated from an adult in good health.

In its sample, this clone was seen once. The CDR3 nucleotides read TGTGCCATCAGGCCCACAGGGCCGAACACCGGGGAGCTGTTTTTT. Encoded protein: CAIRPTGPNTGELFF. The gene calls are TRBV10-3 and TRBJ2-2, with a tentative D call TRBD1 (6 bases). The V end was cut by 6 bases, the J end by 0 bases, with 11 bases between. Germline CDR1 ENHRY, CDR2 SYGVKD. This CDR3 is built from 15 residues.

The rearrangement uses TRBV6-2 or TRBV6-3 and TRBJ2-2; D ambiguous. Trimming took off 5 bases at V and 2 bases at J, with 9 bases between the two ends. CDR3 length: 14 amino acids. CDR1 is MNHEY and CDR2 is SVGEGT in the germline V gene. Here the CDR3 reads CASSPSGNTGELFF. The CDR3, as DNA: TGTGCCAGCAGTCCGTCAGGCAACACCGGGGAGCTGTTTTTT.

The chain carries TRBV6-2 or TRBV6-3 and TRBJ2-7; no reliable D call. The ends were cut back, 2 bases at V and 2 bases at J, with 10 bases in the middle. This CDR3 has 14 amino acids. The germline V gene has CDR1 MNHEY and CDR2 SVGEGT. CDR3 residues: CASSYDTRTYEQYF. For the CDR3, the DNA is TGTGCCAGCAGTTACGACACACGAACCTACGAGCAGTACTTC.

The CDR3 region has the DNA TGTGCCAGCAGCGTAGCTTTGGGGAGCGAGCAGTACTTC. It specifies CASSVALGSEQYF. The chain joins TRBV9 to TRBJ2-7; possible D gene TRBD2, 5 bases. V shed 0 bases and J shed 6 bases, with 10 bases lying between them. Germline loops: CDR1 SGDLS, CDR2 YYNGEE. This CDR3 is built from 13 residues.

J is TRBJ2-5 and V is TRBV3-1 (or the pseudogene TRBV3-2), with D possibly TRBD2 on 6 matching bases. V dropped 4 bases and J dropped 4 bases, with 13 bases sitting between them. This CDR3 has 14 amino acids. The germline V gene encodes CDR1 LGHDT and CDR2 YNNKEL (reference sequence). This chain's CDR3 is CASSPAGVLETQYF. The CDR3 DNA reads TGTGCCAGCAGCCCAGCGGGCGTATTAGAGACCCAGTACTTC.

The chain uses TRBV5-1 and TRBJ2-7, with D possibly called TRBD1 or TRBD2 (5 bases each). Trimming shortened V by 0 bases and J by 0 bases, and 16 bases separated the two germline ends. From germline, CDR1 is SGHRS and CDR2 YFSETQ. This CDR3 has 17 residues. The CDR3, as DNA: TGCGCCAGCAGCTTGGCCCGGTCCGGGACCCTCTCCTACGAGCAGTACTTC. Translated, it gives CASSLARSGTLSYEQYF. Using reference TRBV5-1 and TRBJ2-7 for the parts outside the CDR3, the full variable domain is KAGVTQTPRYLIKTRGQQVTLSCSPISGHRSVSWYQQTPGQGLQFLFEYFSETQRNKGNFPGRFSGRQFSNSRSEMNVSTLELGDSALYLCASSLARSGTLSYEQYFGPGTRLTVT.

This chain links TRBV9 with TRBJ1-1, with a possible D match to TRBD1 (5 bases). The CDR3 totals 14 residues. Germline V gene data show CDR1 as SGDLS and CDR2 as YYNGEE. Deletions cut 0 bases from V and 3 bases from J, with 9 bases between. The CDR3 sequence is CASSVEGADTEAFF. The CDR3 region has the DNA TGTGCCAGCAGCGTAGAAGGGGCCGACACTGAAGCTTTCTTT. The whole variable domain, remainder taken from reference TRBV9 and TRBJ1-1, is DSGVTQTPKHLITATGQRVTLRCSPRSGDLSVYWYQQSLDQGLQFLIQYYNGEERAKGNILERFSAQQFPDLHSELNLSSLELGDSALYFCASSVEGADTEAFFGQGTRLTVV.

This chain links TRBV24-1 with TRBJ2-7, with TRBD1 matching over 8 bases. The CDR3 extends over 15 amino acids. CDR1 and CDR2 (germline): KGHDR, SFDVKD. V lost 0 bases and J lost 7; bases outside the gene matches: 7. Here the CDR3 DNA reads TGTGCCACCAGTGATTTGGTCGGACAGGGTTTTGAGCAGTACTTC. It specifies CATSDLVGQGFEQYF.

This clone appeared a single time. This sequence joins TRBV2 and TRBJ1-2; D is uncertain. The CDR3 totals 13 residues. CDR1 and CDR2 from the germline V gene are SNHLY and FYNNEI. V lost 7 bases to trimming and J lost 7 bases, with 16 bases between them. In nucleotides, the CDR3 is TGTGCCAGCAACTTTTTAAGGGCCCCTGGCTACACCTTC. It yields the protein CASNFLRAPGYTF.

The chain has TRBV3-1 (or the pseudogene TRBV3-2) and TRBJ1-2; D not certain. The germline V gene has CDR1 LGHDT and CDR2 YNNKEL (reference sequence). V dropped 0 bases and J dropped 7 bases, with 15 bases sitting between them. This CDR3 contains 15 residues. CDR3: CASSQETLVMGGYTF. The CDR3 DNA reads as TGTGCCAGCAGCCAAGAAACCTTGGTAATGGGTGGCTACACCTTC.

This chain joins TRBV7-2 and TRBJ2-3, with D maybe TRBD2 (5 bases). Germline lookup yields CDR1 SGHTA and CDR2 FQGNSA. The CDR3 is made up of 15 amino acids. V was trimmed by 1 base and J by 4 bases, leaving 12 bases between them. DNA for the CDR3: TGTGCCAGCAGCTTAGGGGCCGGGAACGCAGATACGCAGTATTTT. The encoded protein is CASSLGAGNADTQYF.

CDR3 in amino acids: CASSLGQWADTQYF. CDR3 DNA sequence: TGTGCCAGCAGCTTGGGCCAATGGGCAGATACGCAGTATTTT. The V call is TRBV7-2, the J call TRBJ2-3; D uncertain. Trimming stripped 3 bases from V and 4 bases from J, with 11 bases between. The germline V gene encodes CDR1 SGHTA and CDR2 FQGNSA. CDR3 length: 14 amino acids.

Worth noting for this clone: This sample includes further DNA sequences coding for the same CDR3. J is TRBJ2-7 and V is TRBV5-1, with D unclear. Germline V CDR1 and CDR2: SGHRS, YFSETQ. CDR3 length: 13 residues. The ends were cut back, 0 bases at V and 3 bases at J, with 7 bases in the middle. The CDR3 loop is CASSLGGIYEQYF. CDR3 DNA sequence: TGCGCCAGCAGCTTGGGTGGAATCTACGAGCAGTACTTC.

V usage is TRBV10-3 and J usage is TRBJ1-6, with D unresolved. The ends were cut back, 4 bases at V and 9 bases at J, with 13 bases in the middle. There are 14 residues in the CDR3. Germline V gene data show CDR1 as ENHRY and CDR2 as SYGVKD. CDR3 sequence (DNA): TGTGCCATCAGTGTTGCCGAGGGAAGTTCACCCCTCCACTTT. It codes for CAISVAEGSSPLHF.

This chain joins TRBV6-5 and TRBJ1-5, with TRBD1 as a possible D gene (5 bases). Germline CDR1 reads MNHEY; CDR2 reads SVGAGI. Trimming pared 6 bases from V and 0 bases from J, leaving 9 bases between. This CDR3 comprises 14 residues. The CDR3 sequence is CASRGTGSNQPQHF. For the CDR3, the DNA is TGTGCCAGCAGGGGGACCGGTAGCAATCAGCCCCAGCATTTT.

The chain joins TRBV28 to TRBJ2-7; D not certain. The length of the CDR3 is 14 residues. Germline assignment: CDR1 MDHEN and CDR2 SYDVKM. V gave up 2 bases and J gave up 3 bases, with 11 bases separating them. The CDR3 region is CASSLARFNYEQYF. For the CDR3, the DNA is TGTGCCAGCAGTTTAGCCAGGTTTAACTACGAGCAGTACTTC. The full variable domain, with the rest looked up from reference TRBV28 and TRBJ2-7, is DVKVTQSSRYLVKRTGEKVFLECVQDMDHENMFWYRQDPGLGLRLIYFSYDVKMKEKGDIPEGYSVSREKKERFSLILESASTNQTSMYLCASSLARFNYEQYFGPGTRLTVT.

This chain connects TRBV4-3 to TRBJ1-5; D not certain. This CDR3 contains 16 residues. V was pared by 5 bases and J by 1 base, with 15 bases between. Germline V gene data show CDR1 as LGHNA and CDR2 as YSLEER. CDR3: CASSKEVLSSNQPQHF. In nucleotides, the CDR3 is TGCGCCAGCAGCAAGGAGGTCTTGAGCAGCAATCAGCCCCAGCATTTT.

The chain is built from TRBV7-6 and TRBJ1-3; 9 nucleotides match TRBD1. The CDR3 contains 16 residues. Germline V gene lookup returns CDR1 SGHVS and CDR2 FNYEAQ. Trimming removed 5 bases from V and 2 bases from J; junction bases left unmatched: 7. The CDR3 protein is CASSPGQGRAGNTIYF. The CDR3 DNA sequence: TGTGCCAGCAGCCCGGGACAGGGTAGGGCTGGAAACACCATATATTTT.

The V and J genes are TRBV19 and TRBJ1-2, with TRBD1 as a possible D gene (5 bases). In germline, CDR1 is LNHDA, CDR2 SQIVND (reference sequence). The CDR3 sequence is 15 residues long. V dropped 0 bases and J dropped 6 bases, with 14 bases sitting between them. The CDR3 reads CASSIEPEGRNGYTF. CDR3 nucleotides: TGTGCCAGTAGTATAGAACCAGAGGGACGGAATGGCTACACCTTC. Using reference TRBV19 and TRBJ1-2 for the parts outside the CDR3, the full variable domain is DGGITQSPKYLFRKEGQNVTLSCEQNLNHDAMYWYRQDPGQGLRLIYYSQIVNDFQKGDIAEGYSVSREKKESFPLTVTSAQKNPTAFYLCASSIEPEGRNGYTFGSGTRLTVV.